Below, one T cell receptor beta chain is given with its context. The entry originates in a study of blood T cell repertoires in COVID-19. Across the whole study: From T cells, B-cell-depleted T cells, or PBMCs came the material, which was cDNA or gDNA.

The germline V gene has CDR1 MNHEY and CDR2 SVGAGI. This CDR3 has 14 residues. V shed 4 bases and J shed 4 bases, with 10 bases lying between them. Clones were read by immunoSEQ multiplex PCR, and TCRdb kept only the in-frame ones, dropping some. This table has around 380,000 clones, roughly four fifths appearing once. This chain joins TRBV6-5 and TRBJ2-2; a possible D gene is TRBD1 (5 bases). The clonotype originates from a human donor with acute or convalescent COVID-19. The donor label of this sample is uncertain. Material: peripheral blood. CDR3 region: CASSLRQTTGELFF. The CDR3 region has the DNA TGTGCCAGCAGTTTAAGACAGACCACCGGGGAGCTGTTTTTT.